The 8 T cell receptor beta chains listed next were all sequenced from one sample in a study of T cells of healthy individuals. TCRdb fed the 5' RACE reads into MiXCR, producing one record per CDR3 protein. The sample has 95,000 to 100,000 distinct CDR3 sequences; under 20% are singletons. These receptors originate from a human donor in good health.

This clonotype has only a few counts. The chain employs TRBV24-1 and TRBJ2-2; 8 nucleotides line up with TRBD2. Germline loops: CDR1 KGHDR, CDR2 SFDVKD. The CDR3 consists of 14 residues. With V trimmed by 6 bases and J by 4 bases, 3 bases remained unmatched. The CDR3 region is CATSREGPTGELFF. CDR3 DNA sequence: TGTGCCACCAGTCGGGAGGGGCCCACCGGGGAGCTGTTTTTT.

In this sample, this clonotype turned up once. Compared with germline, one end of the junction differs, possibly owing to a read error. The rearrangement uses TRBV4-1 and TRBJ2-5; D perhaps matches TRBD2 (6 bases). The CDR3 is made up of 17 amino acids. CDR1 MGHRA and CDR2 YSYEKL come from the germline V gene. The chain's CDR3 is CASSKDRNSGNQETQYF. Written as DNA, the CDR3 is TGCGCCAGCAGCAAAGATCGGAATAGCGGAAACCAAGAGACCCAGTACTTC.

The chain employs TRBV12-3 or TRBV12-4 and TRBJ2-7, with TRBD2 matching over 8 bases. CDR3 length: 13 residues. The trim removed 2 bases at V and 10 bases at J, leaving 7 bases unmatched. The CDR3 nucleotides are TGTGCCAGCAGTTTATACGCCGGGGGGGGACAGTACTTC. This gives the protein CASSLYAGGGQYF.

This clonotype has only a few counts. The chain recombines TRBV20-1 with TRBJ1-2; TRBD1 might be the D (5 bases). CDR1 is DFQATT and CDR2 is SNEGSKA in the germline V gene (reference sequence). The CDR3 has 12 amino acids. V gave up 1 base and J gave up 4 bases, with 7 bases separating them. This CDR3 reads CSARGGGYGYTF. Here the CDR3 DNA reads TGCAGTGCTAGAGGGGGGGGCTATGGCTACACCTTC.

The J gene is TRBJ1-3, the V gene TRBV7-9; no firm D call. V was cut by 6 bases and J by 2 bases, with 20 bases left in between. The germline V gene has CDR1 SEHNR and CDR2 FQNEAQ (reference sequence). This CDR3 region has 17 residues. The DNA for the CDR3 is TGTGCCAGCAGTCCACCTCGCTCGGGTAGCCCTGGAAACACCATATATTTT. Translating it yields CASSPPRSGSPGNTIYF.

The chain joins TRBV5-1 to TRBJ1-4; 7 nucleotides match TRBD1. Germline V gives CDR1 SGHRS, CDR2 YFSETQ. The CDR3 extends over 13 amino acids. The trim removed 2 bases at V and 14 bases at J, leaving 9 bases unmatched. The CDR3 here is CASSFDREGTLFF. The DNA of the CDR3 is TGCGCCAGCAGCTTTGACAGGGAGGGAACGCTGTTTTTT. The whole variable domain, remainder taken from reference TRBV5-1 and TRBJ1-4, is KAGVTQTPRYLIKTRGQQVTLSCSPISGHRSVSWYQQTPGQGLQFLFEYFSETQRNKGNFPGRFSGRQFSNSRSEMNVSTLELGDSALYLCASSFDREGTLFFGSGTQLSVL.

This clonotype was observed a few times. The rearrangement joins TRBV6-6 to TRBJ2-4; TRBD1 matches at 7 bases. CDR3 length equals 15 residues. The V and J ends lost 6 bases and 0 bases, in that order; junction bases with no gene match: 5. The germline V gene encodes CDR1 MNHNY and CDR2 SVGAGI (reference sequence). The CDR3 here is CASRDRSLAKNIQYF. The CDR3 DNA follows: TGTGCCAGCAGGGACAGGAGTCTAGCCAAAAACATTCAGTACTTC.

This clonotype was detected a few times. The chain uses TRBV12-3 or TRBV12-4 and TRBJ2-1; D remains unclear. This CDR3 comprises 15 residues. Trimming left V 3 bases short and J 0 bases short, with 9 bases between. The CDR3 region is CASSFERSSYNEQFF. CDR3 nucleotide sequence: TGTGCCAGCAGTTTCGAGCGTAGCTCCTACAATGAGCAGTTCTTC.